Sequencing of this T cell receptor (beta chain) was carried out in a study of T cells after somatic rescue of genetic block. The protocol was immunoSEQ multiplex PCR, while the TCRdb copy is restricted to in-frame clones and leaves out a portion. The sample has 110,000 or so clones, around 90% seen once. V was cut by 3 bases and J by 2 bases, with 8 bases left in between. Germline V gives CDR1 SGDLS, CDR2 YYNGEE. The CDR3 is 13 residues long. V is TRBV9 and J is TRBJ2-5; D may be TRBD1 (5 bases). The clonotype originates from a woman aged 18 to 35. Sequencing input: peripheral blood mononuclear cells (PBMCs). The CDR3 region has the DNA TGTGCCAGCAGCGGGGGCCAACAAGAGACCCAGTACTTC. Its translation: CASSGGQQETQYF.